This T cell receptor (beta chain) was retrieved from a study of identical twins. Study-wide findings and caveats: Instead of following the same donors, the conclusions were based on cross-sectional statistical analysis. Out-of-frame alpha sequences that twins shared showed excess low generation probability. With abundant cord blood beta clonotypes, insertions were fewer; memory repertoires showed no such pattern.

From germline, CDR1 is LGHNA and CDR2 YNFKEQ. Trimming removed 5 bases from V and 0 bases from J; junction bases left unmatched: 4. The CDR3 loop spans 16 amino acids. The authors used template switching to add a universal primer site and gave cDNA unique molecular identifiers. One entry per CDR3 protein, called by TCRdb with MiXCR from the 5' RACE reads. The sample lists 1.5 million to 2 million distinct CDR3 sequences, less than 40% occurring once. This clonotype has just a few counts. What it recognizes is unknown. Material for sequencing was cord blood. The chain joins TRBV4-2 to TRBJ2-3, with 11 bases that match TRBD2. The receptor comes from a newborn girl in good health. CDR3 nucleotides: TGTGCCAGCAGCGCGACTAGCGGGGTCAGCACAGATACGCAGTATTTT. It translates to CASSATSGVSTDTQYF.